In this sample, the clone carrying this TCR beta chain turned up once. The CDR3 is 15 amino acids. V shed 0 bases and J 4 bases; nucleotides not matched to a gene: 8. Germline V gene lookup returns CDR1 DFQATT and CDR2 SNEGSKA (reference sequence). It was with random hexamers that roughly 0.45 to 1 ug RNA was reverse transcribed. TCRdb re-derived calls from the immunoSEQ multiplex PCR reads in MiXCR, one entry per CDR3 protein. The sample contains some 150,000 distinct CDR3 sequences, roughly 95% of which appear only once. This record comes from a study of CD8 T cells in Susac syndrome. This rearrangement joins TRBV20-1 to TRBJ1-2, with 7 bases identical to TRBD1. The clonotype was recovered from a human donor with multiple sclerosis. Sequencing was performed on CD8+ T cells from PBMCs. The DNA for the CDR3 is TGCAGTGCTAGAGACCCAGGGGGGACGACCTATGGCTACACCTTC. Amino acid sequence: CSARDPGGTTYGYTF.